This TCR beta chain appears in the sequencing data of a study of blood T cell repertoires in COVID-19. Study information: COVID-19 samples from acute and convalescent phases originated in the United States, Italy and Spain. PBMCs, B-cell-depleted T cells, or T cells were the source of the cDNA or gDNA that made up the material.

After removal of 8 bases from V and 5 bases from J, the junction contained 5 bases not matched to a gene. The CDR3 is 12 amino acids. CDR1 is GTSNPN and CDR2 is SVGIG in the germline V gene (reference sequence). Authors' data handling: Estimation of nucleated cell counts relied on the amplification of reference gene primers. The repertoire was sequenced with immunoSEQ multiplex PCR; TCRdb's copy has only in-frame clones and lacks some. Clone size and the V and J calls come from that table; the DNA yielded D and trimming. The sample shows around 250,000 clones, roughly 84% of them seen only once. The TCR originated in a woman in her thirties or forties who had recovered from COVID-19. Input material: peripheral blood. This chain uses TRBV30 with TRBJ2-5; TRBD1 matches 10 bases. In DNA, the CDR3 is TGTGCCGGGGACAGGGGCGGCGAGACCCAGTACTTC. Translation gives CAGDRGGETQYF.